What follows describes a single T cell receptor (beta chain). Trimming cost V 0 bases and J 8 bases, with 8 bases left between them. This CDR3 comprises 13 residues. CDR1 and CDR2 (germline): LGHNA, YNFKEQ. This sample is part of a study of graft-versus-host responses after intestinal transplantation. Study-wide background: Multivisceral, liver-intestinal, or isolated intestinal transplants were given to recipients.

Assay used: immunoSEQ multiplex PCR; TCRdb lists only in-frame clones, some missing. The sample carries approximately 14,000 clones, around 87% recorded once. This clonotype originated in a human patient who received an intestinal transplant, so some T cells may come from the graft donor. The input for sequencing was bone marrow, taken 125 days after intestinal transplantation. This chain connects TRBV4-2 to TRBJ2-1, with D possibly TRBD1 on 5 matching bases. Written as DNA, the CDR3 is TGTGCCAGCAGCCAAGATTTAGGGGATGAGCAGTTCTTC. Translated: CASSQDLGDEQFF.